This TCR delta chain emerged from a study of gamma-delta T cells after stem cell transplantation. V was pared by 0 bases and J by 7 bases, with 23 bases between. CDR1 is GEAIGNYY and CDR2 is EKD in the germline V gene. The CDR3 has 17 amino acids. This clone occurred a few times. A far larger clone is only one base removed, so a read error is likely. Other DNA sequences in this specimen translate into the identical CDR3. TCRdb re-processed the RT-PCR reads via CATT. The table lists about 3,000 delta-chain clones, 2.9% of them singletons, with about 24% in the top ten. This sequence originates from a human donor. It is not recorded whose cells these are; they may come from a transplant donor. The chain joins TRDV2 to TRDJ1; D is undetermined. The specimen was gamma-delta T cells. The CDR3 DNA follows: TGTGCCTGTGACACCGTGTTGGAGGACTCCTTAAGAGGTAAACTCATCTTT. It codes for CACDTVLEDSLRGKLIF.